The sequence of this T cell receptor beta chain was determined in a study of blood T cell repertoires in COVID-19. Study overall: Acute-phase and convalescent COVID-19 samples originated in the United States, Italy and Spain. Nucleic acid was either cDNA or gDNA, and it came from T cells, B-cell-depleted T cells, or PBMCs.

Original data processing: Amplifying reference gene primers gave estimates of nucleated cell counts. Sequencing used immunoSEQ multiplex PCR; TCRdb keeps in-frame clones, though not all of them. D and trimming come from the DNA, and the V and J calls and clone size come from that table. The sample has 200,000 to 250,000 clones; over 70% are singletons. With 4 bases removed from V and 8 bases from J, the gap between germline ends came to 20 bases. Germline CDR1 MNHNY, CDR2 SVGAGI (reference sequence). The CDR3 contains 16 residues. The TCR was taken from a woman between 70 and 85 years old with acute or convalescent COVID-19. The chain uses TRBV6-6 and TRBJ2-2, with D hard to call. Sequences were obtained from peripheral blood. CDR3 amino acids: CASSFGTQITRGELFF. CDR3 DNA: TGTGCCAGCAGTTTTGGCACTCAAATTACCAGGGGGGAGCTGTTTTTT.